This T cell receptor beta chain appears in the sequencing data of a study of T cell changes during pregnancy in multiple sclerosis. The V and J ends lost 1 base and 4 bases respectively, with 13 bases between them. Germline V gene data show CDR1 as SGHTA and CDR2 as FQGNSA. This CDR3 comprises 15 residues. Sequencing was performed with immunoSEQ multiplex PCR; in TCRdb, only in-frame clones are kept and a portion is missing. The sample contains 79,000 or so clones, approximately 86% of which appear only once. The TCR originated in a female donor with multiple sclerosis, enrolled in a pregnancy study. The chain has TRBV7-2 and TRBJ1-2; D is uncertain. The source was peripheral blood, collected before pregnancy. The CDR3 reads CASSLGQPSGYGYTF. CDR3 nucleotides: TGTGCCAGCAGCTTAGGGCAGCCCTCGGGCTATGGCTACACCTTC.